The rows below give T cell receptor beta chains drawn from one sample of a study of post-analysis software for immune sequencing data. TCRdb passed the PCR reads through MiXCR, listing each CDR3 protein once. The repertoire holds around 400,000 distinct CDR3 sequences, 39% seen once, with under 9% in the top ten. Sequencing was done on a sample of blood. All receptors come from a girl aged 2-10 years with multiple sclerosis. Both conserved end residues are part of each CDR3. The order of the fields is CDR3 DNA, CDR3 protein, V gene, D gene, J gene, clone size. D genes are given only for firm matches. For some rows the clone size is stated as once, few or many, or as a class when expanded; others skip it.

TGCAGCGTTGTCGACACAGGGGACTACGAGCAGTACTTC	CSVVDTGDYEQYF	TRBV29-1	TRBD1	TRBJ2-7	-
TGCAGCGCTCAACCGGGACTGTCTGGCTATGAGCAGTTCTTC	CSAQPGLSGYEQFF	TRBV29-1	-	TRBJ2-1	-
TGCAGTGCTAGACCACAGCGCCAAGAGACCCAGTACTTC	CSARPQRQETQYF	TRBV20-1	-	TRBJ2-5	-
TGTGCCAGCAGTTACTACGCCAGCGGGTACAATGAGCAGTTCTTC	CASSYYASGYNEQFF	TRBV6-6	-	TRBJ2-1	few
TGTGCCAGCAGCTTGGGCAGGGGTAGCGGCCACACCTTC	CASSLGRGSGHTF	TRBV5-8	-	TRBJ1-2	-
TGTGCCAGCAGCACCGGGGTACTCTCCTACAATGAGCAGTTCTTC	CASSTGVLSYNEQFF	TRBV12-3/TRBV12-4	-	TRBJ2-1	-
TGTGCCAGCAGCCAAGGGGTCAGGGGGGAGACCCAGTACTTC	CASSQGVRGETQYF	TRBV14	TRBD1	TRBJ2-5	-
TGTGCCAGCAGGGGGCTAGCTTTCTACGAGCAGTACTTC	CASRGLAFYEQYF	TRBV2	-	TRBJ2-7	-
TGTGCCAGCAGCGCGGAGGGAGGCTCCTACAATGAGCAGTTCTTC	CASSAEGGSYNEQFF	TRBV6-4	-	TRBJ2-1	once
TGTGCCAGCAGTTCTACCGGGACAGACTTTTACAATGAGCAGTTCTTC	CASSSTGTDFYNEQFF	TRBV6-5	TRBD1	TRBJ2-1	few
TGTGCCAGCTCACCACTCGATGGGGGGGCCCGGAATGAGCAGTTCTTC	CASSPLDGGARNEQFF	TRBV18	-	TRBJ2-1	-
TGCAGTGCTAGTAGTGACTTTAGTATTCGGTTCTTC	CSASSDFSIRFF	TRBV20-1	-	TRBJ2-1	-
TGTGCCAGCAGTCCCGGAGAAACCTACAATGAGCAGTTCTTC	CASSPGETYNEQFF	TRBV6-5	-	TRBJ2-1	-
TGTGCCAGCAGTTTAAGCGCGTCGGGTGAGCAGTTCTTC	CASSLSASGEQFF	TRBV12-3/TRBV12-4	-	TRBJ2-1	-
TGCAGCGTCCGGGACATAGGTGATGAAAAACTGTTTTTT	CSVRDIGDEKLFF	TRBV29-1	-	TRBJ1-4	-
TGTGCCAGCAGTTACGGGGGACAGGGGCATTCACCCCTCCACTTT	CASSYGGQGHSPLHF	TRBV6-5	TRBD1	TRBJ1-6	few
TGTGCCAGCTCACTCGTAGGTCCAGGTGAAGCTTTCTTT	CASSLVGPGEAFF	TRBV18	-	TRBJ1-1	-
TGCGCCAGCAGCGGGACATTGGGGGCTGAAGCTTTCTTT	CASSGTLGAEAFF	TRBV5-1	-	TRBJ1-1	once
TGTGCCAGCAGCGTAGTACCGTCCCCCTCCTATGGCTACACCTTC	CASSVVPSPSYGYTF	TRBV9	-	TRBJ1-2	-
TGCAGTGCTAGAGATTGGGATGGCGGGTTCACAGATACGCAGTATTTT	CSARDWDGGFTDTQYF	TRBV20-1	-	TRBJ2-3	-
TGTGCCAGCAGTTATTTTTGGGCCGAGCAAGAGACCCAGTACTTC	CASSYFWAEQETQYF	TRBV6-2/TRBV6-3	-	TRBJ2-5	-
TGTGCCAGCAGCTTAACGCTGGCGGGAGATACGCAGTATTTT	CASSLTLAGDTQYF	TRBV7-6	-	TRBJ2-3	-
TGCGCCAGCAGCCAAGGATGGGGTGAGGGGGTCGACGGCTACACCTTC	CASSQGWGEGVDGYTF	TRBV4-1	-	TRBJ1-2	-
TGTGCCATCAGTGAGTCGAATAGGTTACGGCCTCCCCTCCACTTT	CAISESNRLRPPLHF	TRBV10-3	-	TRBJ1-6	few
TGCAGCACTTGGACACTACCCCTAGGGTACTCTGGGGCCAACGTCCTGACTTTC	CSTWTLPLGYSGANVLTF	TRBV29-1	-	TRBJ2-6	-
TGCAGCGTTGCCCCGGGGACTTACTCCTACAATGAGCAGTTCTTC	CSVAPGTYSYNEQFF	TRBV29-1	-	TRBJ2-1	few
TGTGCCACCAGCAGAGAGGAGTGGATGAGTCAGCCCCAGCATTTT	CATSREEWMSQPQHF	TRBV15	-	TRBJ1-5	-
TGCGCCAGCAGCCTGGGACACAAAAACATTCAGTACTTC	CASSLGHKNIQYF	TRBV5-1	-	TRBJ2-4	-
TGTGCCAGCAGCTTATGGCTAGCGGGGGCCGTATTTCTAGTCGATGAGCAGTTCTTC	CASSLWLAGAVFLVDEQFF	TRBV7-6	TRBD2	TRBJ2-1	-
TGCAGCGTTAGTACCCGTACAGGGGTAAAAACAGATACGCAGTATTTT	CSVSTRTGVKTDTQYF	TRBV29-1	TRBD1	TRBJ2-3	few
TGCAGTGCTAGAAAGTCAGCCGCTAACTATGGCTACACCTTC	CSARKSAANYGYTF	TRBV20-1	-	TRBJ1-2	few
TGCAGCGAGAGAAGCACAGATACGCAGTATTTT	CSERSTDTQYF	TRBV29-1	-	TRBJ2-3	many
TGTGCCAGCAGTCGGACAAACCAAGAGACCCAGTACTTC	CASSRTNQETQYF	TRBV28	-	TRBJ2-5	few
TGTGCCAGCAGCGTAGTAGGTAGCGGATCCTACAATGAGCAGTTCTTC	CASSVVGSGSYNEQFF	TRBV9	-	TRBJ2-1	-
TGCGCCAGCAGCTTGGTTACTAGCGCGGATACGCAGTATTTT	CASSLVTSADTQYF	TRBV5-1	TRBD2	TRBJ2-3	-
TGTGCCAGCAGTCAGAACAGCAGGCGGGAGACCCAGTACTTC	CASSQNSRRETQYF	TRBV7-8	-	TRBJ2-5	-
TGTGCCACCAGCAGATCCTTTAGCGGGAGAAATGAGCAGTTCTTC	CATSRSFSGRNEQFF	TRBV15	TRBD2	TRBJ2-1	-
TGTGCCAGCAGTCCCGCGAGCTCCTACAATGAGCAGTACTTC	CASSPASSYNEQYF	TRBV12-3/TRBV12-4	-	TRBJ2-7	-
TGTGCCAGCTGTCACTCCCTCGTGGGGGAGGTCACTGAAGCTTTCTTT	CASCHSLVGEVTEAFF	TRBV6-5	-	TRBJ1-1	-
TGTGCCAGCAGTTTATTGAACGGGCCATACGAGCAGTACTTC	CASSLLNGPYEQYF	TRBV12-3/TRBV12-4	-	TRBJ2-7	few
TGCAGTGCTCCTCACAGCGGGAGGGCCGATTACGAGCAGTACTTC	CSAPHSGRADYEQYF	TRBV20-1	TRBD2	TRBJ2-7	-
TGTGCCAGCAGCTTAATGTGGAACACCGGGGAGCTGTTTTTT	CASSLMWNTGELFF	TRBV7-3	-	TRBJ2-2	few
TGCAGCGTTGAAGATGAAGTCTTAAACGGTGGCTACACCTTC	CSVEDEVLNGGYTF	TRBV29-1	-	TRBJ1-2	many
TGTGCCAGCAGCTTGTACAGAACCCTCTATGGCTACACCTTC	CASSLYRTLYGYTF	TRBV5-5	-	TRBJ1-2	few
TGTGCCAGCGCCTCGGGCAGGGCGTACGAGCAGTACTTC	CASASGRAYEQYF	TRBV7-2	-	TRBJ2-7	-
TGTGCCAGCAGTTTATATGGGGTTCTCAACGAGCAGTACTTC	CASSLYGVLNEQYF	TRBV27	-	TRBJ2-7	-
TGTGCCAGCAGTTTGCTGGGGAGGACTGAAGCTTTCTTT	CASSLLGRTEAFF	TRBV12-3/TRBV12-4	-	TRBJ1-1	few
TGCAGCGTTGAAAACCGGGACAGGGTGTTCGAGACCCAGTACTTC	CSVENRDRVFETQYF	TRBV29-1	TRBD1	TRBJ2-5	-
TGCAGTGCTAGCTCGACTATAGCGGGAGTCCGCAATGAGCAGTTCTTC	CSASSTIAGVRNEQFF	TRBV20-1	TRBD2	TRBJ2-1	few
TGTGCCAGCAGCTTATCGGCAGGCCTAACCTACGAGCAGTACTTC	CASSLSAGLTYEQYF	TRBV7-2	-	TRBJ2-7	-
TGTGCCAGCAGCTTAGCGATAGCGGCCTACGAGCAGTACTTC	CASSLAIAAYEQYF	TRBV7-9	-	TRBJ2-7	few